This T cell receptor beta chain is from a study of T cells in Graves' hyperthyroidism and ophthalmopathy. Whole-study context: At initial diagnosis, before any treatment had begun, peripheral blood was obtained.

Researchers amplified the TCR beta CDR3 regions from RNA transcripts. Initially, a first-round RT-PCR of the TCR CDR3 employed the HTBI primer set. TCRdb redid the calling of the multiplex PCR reads with MiXCR, one entry per CDR3 protein. The sample lists around 500,000 distinct CDR3 sequences; about 16% were seen once. This clonotype was detected many times. Disease lasting under 3 months, a NOSPECS grade of at least 4, and a Clinical Activity Score of at least 3 were features of the ophthalmopathy patients. Patients with uncontrolled infections, other autoimmune diseases, pregnancy or lactation were excluded. Deletions cut 0 bases from V and 4 bases from J, with 7 bases between. The germline CDR1 and CDR2 sequences are LGHNA and YSLEER. CDR3 length: 14 amino acids.

Sequencing used blood. This TCR was sampled from a woman in her thirties with Graves' ophthalmopathy. This chain connects TRBV4-3 to TRBJ1-5, with unresolved D. For the CDR3, the DNA is TGCGCCAGCAGCCAAGAACCCAAGAATCAGCCCCAGCATTTT. Its translation: CASSQEPKNQPQHF.